The 10 T cell receptor beta chains reported below all come from one sample, sequenced in a study of Graves' ophthalmopathy and Graves' hyperthyroidism. Amplified material comprised TCR beta CDR3 regions derived from RNA transcripts. The authors performed first-round RT-PCR with HTBI primers and then a second-round multiplex PCR. A single record per CDR3 protein comes from TCRdb applying MiXCR to the multiplex PCR reads. Among roughly 700,000 distinct CDR3 sequences, approximately 40% were seen once, and the ten largest hold 40% to 55%. Source material: peripheral blood. These receptor sequences come from an adult man with Graves' ophthalmopathy.

This clonotype has at least ten counts. The rearrangement joins TRBV10-1 to TRBJ2-5; D perhaps matches TRBD2 (5 bases). This CDR3 has 14 amino acids. CDR1 and CDR2 from the germline V gene are WNHNN and SYGVQD (reference sequence). Trimming took 3 bases from V and 0 from J, leaving 8 bases between them. The CDR3 loop is CASSDAGNQETQYF. CDR3 in DNA: TGCGCCAGCAGTGACGCCGGGAACCAAGAGACCCAGTACTTC.

The V call is TRBV20-1, the J call TRBJ2-5; unclear D gene. Germline V CDR1 and CDR2: DFQATT, SNEGSKA (reference sequence). CDR3 size: 16 residues. The ends were cut back, 0 bases at V and 4 bases at J, with 18 bases in the middle. The CDR3 here is CSARDGEALMGETQYF. CDR3 sequence (DNA): TGCAGTGCTAGAGACGGTGAGGCACTGATGGGAGAGACCCAGTACTTC.

The chain recombines TRBV10-3 with TRBJ2-5; D not certain. Germline V gives CDR1 ENHRY, CDR2 SYGVKD. CDR3 length equals 9 residues. The V end was cut by 3 bases, the J end by 11 bases, with 4 bases between. The DNA for the CDR3 is TGTGCCATCAGTGATCAGCAGTACTTC. Its protein product is CAISDQQYF.

This clonotype was counted many times. The chain is built from TRBV9 and TRBJ1-2; D remains ambiguous. V was clipped by 4 bases and J by 2 bases, with 12 bases between them. CDR3 length: 14 amino acids. CDR1 and CDR2 (germline): SGDLS, YYNGEE. CDR3 DNA: TGTGCCAGCAGCTTCCCCGGACGGAACTATGGCTACACCTTC. It encodes CASSFPGRNYGYTF.

This clonotype was recorded a few times. The chain links TRBV19 to TRBJ2-5, with a tentative D call TRBD2 (6 bases). The V gene lost 6 bases and the J gene lost 4 bases, with 15 bases spanning the gap. The CDR3 has 14 amino acids. Germline V gene sequence: CDR1 LNHDA, CDR2 SQIVND (reference sequence). CDR3 bases: TGTGCCAGTAGGTCTTCCGGGAGTAGAGAGACCCAGTACTTC. Its protein product is CASRSSGSRETQYF.

Comments on this clonotype: A read error is possible here, since a much larger clone lies one base away. The missing conserved phenylalanine or tryptophan at the end of this CDR3 makes a read error likely. The CDR3 DNA reads as TGTGCCAGCAGCTTACTCCCAAGCGTTAATTCACCCCTCCACCTT. Its translation is CASSLLPSVNSPLHL. The V and J genes are TRBV7-9 and TRBJ1-6, with unresolved D. Germline CDR1 and CDR2: SEHNR and FQNEAQ (reference sequence). The CDR3 has 15 residues. Between the trimmed V and J ends, which lost 2 bases and 6 bases, there was a span of 11 bases.

Ten or more counts support this clonotype. The rearrangement links TRBV10-2 to TRBJ1-1, with D possibly being TRBD1 (5 bases). CDR3 length: 13 amino acids. The V gene's germline CDR1 is WSHSY and CDR2 SAAADI. The V end lost 4 bases, the J end lost 8 bases, and 14 bases lay between the germline ends. CDR3 residues: CASSGGGGAEAFF. CDR3 nucleotides: TGCGCCAGCAGTGGGGGGGGAGGTGCGGAAGCTTTCTTT.

This clonotype was observed at least ten times. The chain carries TRBV2 and TRBJ1-1, with 8 bases lining up with TRBD1. CDR1 is SNHLY, CDR2 FYNNEI, per germline. Trimming took 6 bases from V and 0 from J; bases not matched to a gene: 3. This CDR3 comprises 14 residues. Here the CDR3 DNA reads TGTGCCAGCAGGCACAGGGGGTTGAACACTGAAGCTTTCTTT. Amino acids: CASRHRGLNTEAFF.

Ten or more counts support this clonotype. The chain has TRBV7-8 and TRBJ2-5, with 8 positions matching TRBD1. Trimming at V came to 2 bases and at J to 2 bases, leaving 7 bases not matched to a gene. The CDR3 contains 16 residues. Germline V gives CDR1 SGHVS, CDR2 FQNEAQ. CDR3 region: CASSLQPDREQETQYF. DNA for the CDR3: TGTGCCAGCAGCTTACAGCCGGACAGGGAACAAGAGACCCAGTACTTC.

This clonotype was counted ten times or more. The chain recombines TRBV29-1 with TRBJ2-7; possible D gene TRBD2, 5 bases. The germline V gene encodes CDR1 SQVTM and CDR2 ANQGSEA. With 8 bases removed from V and 6 bases from J, the gap between germline ends came to 14 bases. The CDR3 has 11 amino acids. The CDR3 DNA reads TGCAGCCTGAGGGTAGGGTTCGAGCAGTACTTC. This codes for CSLRVGFEQYF.